These 21 T cell receptor beta chains share one sample of origin, sequenced in a study of CD8 T cells in ankylosing spondylitis. Findings and limits, study-wide: What seemed typical of ankylosing spondylitis blood was a TCR beta motif built from several highly homologous variants.

TCRdb used MiXCR to reprocess the 5' RACE reads, holding one entry per CDR3 protein. The top ten clones hold nearly 7% of a sample with about 540,000 distinct CDR3 sequences, over 9.5% of them seen once. Their recognized antigens are unknown. The sequencing sample was made of blood, either unsorted or a sorted T cell fraction (not recorded which). The receptors originated from a male donor with ankylosing spondylitis.

This clonotype was recorded at least ten times. The chain carries TRBV7-6 and TRBJ2-3, with no clear D. Looked up from germline, CDR1 is SGHVS and CDR2 is FNYEAQ. The CDR3 totals 16 residues. V shed 0 bases and J shed 2 bases, with 12 bases lying between them. CDR3: CASSLAYAPYTDTQYF. CDR3 nucleotides: TGTGCCAGCAGCTTAGCGTATGCCCCCTACACAGATACGCAGTATTTT. The variable domain in full, with the rest retrieved from reference TRBV7-6 and TRBJ2-3, is GAGVSQSPRYKVTKRGQDVALRCDPISGHVSLYWYRQALGQGPEFLTYFNYEAQQDKSGLPNDRFSAERPEGSISTLTIQRTEQRDSAMYRCASSLAYAPYTDTQYFGPGTRLTVL.

Ten or more counts support this clonotype. The chain has TRBV5-6 and TRBJ2-3; D is perhaps TRBD1 (5 bases). Germline V gene data show CDR1 as SGHDT and CDR2 as YYEEEE. Trimming shortened V by 4 bases and J by 8 bases, and 14 bases separated the two germline ends. The CDR3 extends over 13 amino acids. For the CDR3, the DNA is TGTGCCAGCAGCCCAGAACCTCAGGGTACGCAGTATTTT. This translates into CASSPEPQGTQYF.

This clonotype was seen a handful of times. The rearrangement uses TRBV6-1 and TRBJ2-4, with D possibly TRBD1 on 6 matching bases. V shed 5 bases and J shed 14 bases, with 16 bases lying between them. This CDR3 comprises 12 residues. Germline V gene data show CDR1 as MNHNS and CDR2 as SASEGT. The CDR3 region is CASSHLGTTKYF. Here the CDR3 DNA reads TGTGCCAGCAGTCACCTAGGGACAACGAAGTACTTC.

Many counts were recorded for this clonotype. V usage is TRBV10-3 and J usage is TRBJ2-2; D not certain. V shed 4 bases and J shed 3 bases, with 9 bases lying between them. The germline CDR1 and CDR2 sequences are ENHRY and SYGVKD. The CDR3 is 14 residues long. DNA of the CDR3: TGTGCCATCAGTGGTGGGGTCGACACCGGGGAGCTGTTTTTT. Translated: CAISGGVDTGELFF.

V and J are TRBV3-1 and TRBJ2-7, with TRBD2 matching 9 bases. CDR3 length: 15 amino acids. CDR1 LGHDT and CDR2 YNNKEL come from the germline V gene (reference sequence). V gave up 2 bases and J gave up 3 bases; unmatched junction bases: 5. The chain's CDR3 is CASSQTTSGYYEQYF. CDR3 nucleotide sequence: TGTGCCAGCAGCCAAACGACTAGCGGCTACTACGAGCAGTACTTC.

The V call is TRBV24-1, the J call TRBJ2-5; 12 nucleotides line up with TRBD1. Germline CDR1 is KGHDR and CDR2 is SFDVKD. With V trimmed by 3 bases and J by 5 bases, 6 bases remained unmatched. This CDR3 spans 16 amino acids. The CDR3 here is CATSDRGQGAGETQYF. CDR3 in DNA: TGTGCCACCAGTGATAGGGGACAGGGGGCAGGCGAGACCCAGTACTTC.

In its sample, this clonotype was seen many times. The J gene is TRBJ2-1, the V gene TRBV2, with 14 bases fitting TRBD2. Germline trimming cut 10 bases from V and 7 bases from J; bases unmatched to any gene: 6. Germline lookup yields CDR1 SNHLY and CDR2 FYNNEI. The CDR3 has 14 amino acids. The CDR3 spells CATPGLAGVNEQFF. The CDR3 nucleotides read TGTGCCACACCGGGACTAGCGGGAGTAAATGAGCAGTTCTTC.

This clonotype was found a few times. The V call is TRBV28, the J call TRBJ2-1; TRBD2 aligns across 13 bases. The CDR3 spans 17 residues. The germline V gene has CDR1 MDHEN and CDR2 SYDVKM. V dropped 3 bases and J dropped 2; count of bases not matched to a gene: 4. The CDR3 DNA follows: TGTGCCAGCAGTTTGTGGACTAGCGGGAGAACCTACAATGAGCAGTTCTTC. This encodes CASSLWTSGRTYNEQFF.

The chain couples TRBV6-1 to TRBJ2-1; TRBD2 matches 12 bases. CDR3 length equals 16 residues. Trimming at V came to 8 bases and at J to 4 bases, leaving 9 bases not matched to a gene. CDR1 MNHNS and CDR2 SASEGT come from the germline V gene. The CDR3 DNA is TGTGCCAGCGGGTCCGGACTAGCGGGGCTTTACAATGAGCAGTTCTTC. Translation: CASGSGLAGLYNEQFF.

The chain has TRBV12-3 or TRBV12-4 and TRBJ1-5; D unresolved. This CDR3 region has 13 residues. V shed 5 bases and J shed 2 bases, with 7 bases lying between them. The CDR3 spells CASSGSGNQPQHF. The DNA for the CDR3 is TGTGCCAGCAGTGGGTCGGGCAATCAGCCCCAGCATTTT.

The chain joins TRBV7-8 to TRBJ2-3, with D perhaps matching TRBD1 (5 bases). Trimming shortened V by 0 bases and J by 5 bases, and 6 bases separated the two germline ends. CDR1 is SGHVS and CDR2 is FQNEAQ in the germline V gene. CDR3 length: 13 residues. CDR3 sequence: CASSLAGVDTQYF. CDR3 DNA sequence: TGTGCCAGCAGCTTAGCAGGGGTAGATACGCAGTATTTT.

In this sample, this clonotype turned up many times. This chain uses TRBV4-1 with TRBJ1-4; D is undetermined. The CDR3 is made up of 13 amino acids. CDR1 is MGHRA and CDR2 is YSYEKL in the germline V gene. V lost 0 bases, J lost 8 bases, and 7 bases lay in between. As DNA, the CDR3 is TGCGCCAGCAGCCAAGATCTTGGGGAAAAACTGTTTTTT. Its translation is CASSQDLGEKLFF.

This clonotype showed up just a few times. The chain links TRBV12-3 or TRBV12-4 to TRBJ1-2, with D perhaps matching TRBD1 (5 bases). V lost 3 bases and J 4 bases, leaving 12 bases between the germline ends. The CDR3 extends over 14 amino acids. The CDR3 is CASSLFSGSYGYTF. Here the CDR3 DNA reads TGTGCCAGCAGTTTGTTCTCAGGGTCCTATGGCTACACCTTC.

The sample holds a few counts of this clonotype. This chain connects TRBV5-1 to TRBJ1-1, with 7 nucleotides matching TRBD1. With 3 bases clipped from V and 3 bases from J, the junction kept 5 bases outside the gene matches. CDR3 length equals 14 residues. CDR1 and CDR2 (germline): SGHRS, YFSETQ. CDR3: CASSSRQGYTEAFF. CDR3 sequence (DNA): TGCGCCAGCAGCTCACGACAGGGTTACACTGAAGCTTTCTTT.

V is TRBV7-8 and J is TRBJ2-1; possible D gene TRBD1, 6 bases. Trimming pared 5 bases from V and 6 bases from J, leaving 23 bases between. The CDR3 is 17 amino acids. Looked up from germline, CDR1 is SGHVS and CDR2 is FQNEAQ. The CDR3 loop is CASSPLGASWTRNEQFF. Here the CDR3 DNA reads TGTGCCAGCAGCCCCCTGGGGGCTTCCTGGACCCGCAATGAGCAGTTCTTC.

The table lists this clonotype with many counts. V gene TRBV5-1 combines with J gene TRBJ2-4; D gene uncertain. From germline, CDR1 is SGHRS and CDR2 YFSETQ. The CDR3 sequence is 14 residues long. Trimming took off 0 bases at V and 8 bases at J, with 12 bases between the two ends. In DNA form, the CDR3 reads TGCGCCAGCAGCTTGGATACGGATGCGGACATTCAGTACTTC. Its protein product is CASSLDTDADIQYF.

This clonotype was picked up a small number of times. The chain couples TRBV7-7 to TRBJ2-1, with 9 bases lining up with TRBD1. The germline V gene encodes CDR1 SSHAT and CDR2 FNYEAQ (reference sequence). The CDR3 contains 15 residues. Losses at the gene ends were 3 bases for V and 4 bases for J; bases not matched to a gene: 4. CDR3 protein: CASSFGQGNYNEQFF. In DNA, the CDR3 is TGTGCCAGCAGCTTTGGACAGGGGAATTACAATGAGCAGTTCTTC.

At least ten counts were recorded for this clonotype. The V gene is TRBV4-1, the J gene TRBJ2-1; D is unresolved. CDR1 MGHRA and CDR2 YSYEKL come from the germline V gene. The V and J ends lost 0 bases and 3 bases respectively, with 27 bases between them. This CDR3 contains 21 residues. The CDR3 region is CASSQDLFRSGAATLYNEQFF. The CDR3 DNA follows: TGCGCCAGCAGCCAAGATCTTTTTCGGTCAGGCGCCGCAACCCTCTACAATGAGCAGTTCTTC.

This sequence joins TRBV11-3 and TRBJ2-3, with 14 bases identical to TRBD2. This CDR3 has 17 amino acids. The junction had 9 bases not matched to a gene; V was cut back by 2 bases and J by 8 bases. From germline, CDR1 is SGHNT and CDR2 YENEEA. CDR3 sequence (DNA): TGTGCCAGCAGCTTATTGCGGGGACTAGCGGGAGTGGGTACGCAGTATTTT. As protein: CASSLLRGLAGVGTQYF. Variable domain in full (rest from reference TRBV11-3 and TRBJ2-3): EAGVVQSPRYKIIEKKQPVAFWCNPISGHNTLYWYLQNLGQGPELLIRYENEEAVDDSQLPKDRFSAERLKGVDSTLKIQPAELGDSAVYLCASSLLRGLAGVGTQYFGPGTRLTVL.

This clonotype was seen only a few times. The V gene is TRBV20-1, the J gene TRBJ2-3; 7 bases align to TRBD2. The CDR3 sequence is 18 residues long. The V gene's germline CDR1 is DFQATT and CDR2 SNEGSKA (reference sequence). V trimming: 0 bases; J trimming: 0 bases; junction bases outside the gene matches: 12. The CDR3 is CSARDRAKSGTSTDTQYF. The CDR3 bases are TGCAGTGCTAGAGATCGGGCTAAGAGCGGGACGAGCACAGATACGCAGTATTTT.

This clonotype was picked up a small number of times. The genes are TRBV7-2 and TRBJ1-2; D ambiguous. V was shortened by 1 base and J by 0 bases, with 9 bases between the two germline ends. This CDR3 comprises 15 residues. The germline CDR1 and CDR2 sequences are SGHTA and FQGNSA. The DNA of the CDR3 is TGTGCCAGCAGCTTAGAGTCGCACACTAACTATGGCTACACCTTC. This sequence encodes CASSLESHTNYGYTF.